The rows below give T cell receptor beta chains drawn from one sample of a study of shared clonotypes between healthy human individuals. The assay was immunoSEQ multiplex PCR, and TCRdb's table has in-frame clones only and misses some. This table holds roughly 2.1 million clones, 90% to 95% found once. The sequenced sample was naive CD8+ T cells from PBMCs. These receptors all stem from a man aged 18 to 30 in good health. Some clones in this sample may be carry-over from other donors' samples. Each CDR3 is given with its conserved first and last residue. The order of the fields is CDR3 DNA, CDR3 protein, clone size, D gene, CDR3 length, J gene, V gene. A D gene is named only where the DNA matches it firmly. Rows may omit the clone size; those that give it use once, few, many or a size class.

DNA: TGTGCCAGTAGTATCACCGGGACAGGGGTCTATGGCTACACCTTC
CDR3: CASSITGTGVYGYTF
size: .
D: TRBD1
length: 15
J: TRBJ1-2
V: TRBV19

DNA: TGCAGCGTATCAGGGACCCCGGGGAGCAATCAGCCCCAGCATTTT
CDR3: CSVSGTPGSNQPQHF
size: .
D: .
length: 15
J: TRBJ1-5
V: TRBV29-1

DNA: TGTGCCAGCACAATAGCGAGATCCTACAATGAGCAGTTCTTC
CDR3: CASTIARSYNEQFF
size: .
D: .
length: 14
J: TRBJ2-1
V: TRBV28

DNA: TGTGCCAGTAAGACGGGACTAGCGGGAGCAGAGACCCAGTACTTC
CDR3: CASKTGLAGAETQYF
size: .
D: TRBD2
length: 15
J: TRBJ2-5
V: TRBV19

DNA: TGTGCCAGCAGCTTTTCTTCCAGCCCTGAAGCTTTCTTT
CDR3: CASSFSSSPEAFF
size: .
D: .
length: 13
J: TRBJ1-1
V: TRBV5-8

DNA: TGCGCCAGCAGCCAACCGGGGGCAGGGGATGAAGCTTTCTTT
CDR3: CASSQPGAGDEAFF
size: .
D: .
length: 14
J: TRBJ1-1
V: TRBV4-1

DNA: TGTGCCAGCAGCTTAGTCGGGGACCAGTACGAGCAGTACTTC
CDR3: CASSLVGDQYEQYF
size: .
D: .
length: 14
J: TRBJ2-7
V: TRBV7-9

DNA: TGTGCCAGCAGCTTAACATATAGAGCAACTAATGAAAAACTGTTTTTT
CDR3: CASSLTYRATNEKLFF
size: .
D: .
length: 16
J: TRBJ1-4
V: TRBV11-1

DNA: TGTGCCAGCAGCGAGGGTGGGGCGGGCGAGCAGTACTTC
CDR3: CASSEGGAGEQYF
size: .
D: .
length: 13
J: TRBJ2-7
V: TRBV9

DNA: TGTGCCAGCAACGTAAGGGGGCTCGCCTACGAGCAGTACTTC
CDR3: CASNVRGLAYEQYF
size: .
D: TRBD1
length: 14
J: TRBJ2-7
V: TRBV28

DNA: TGTGCCAGCAGTGACGGGAACTATGGCTACACCTTC
CDR3: CASSDGNYGYTF
size: .
D: .
length: 12
J: TRBJ1-2
V: TRBV6-1

DNA: TGTGCCAGCAGACCCCGACTAGCGGAGTTCTACGAGCAGTACTTC
CDR3: CASRPRLAEFYEQYF
size: .
D: TRBD2
length: 15
J: TRBJ2-7
V: TRBV7-2

DNA: TGTGCCAGCAGTTACTCGAGGAGCCACCAAGAGACCCAGTACTTC
CDR3: CASSYSRSHQETQYF
size: .
D: .
length: 15
J: TRBJ2-5
V: TRBV6-5

DNA: TGCGCCAGCAGCTTGGCATATACCGCCGTGGAGCAGTACTTC
CDR3: CASSLAYTAVEQYF
size: .
D: .
length: 14
J: TRBJ2-7
V: TRBV5-1

DNA: TGTGCCAGCAGTAAACGGGACAGGTTCGACGAGCAGTACTTC
CDR3: CASSKRDRFDEQYF
size: .
D: TRBD1
length: 14
J: TRBJ2-7
V: TRBV2

DNA: TGTGCCAGCAGCTCGGGGACGTCCCATCCCTCCTATGGCTACACCTTC
CDR3: CASSSGTSHPSYGYTF
size: .
D: .
length: 16
J: TRBJ1-2
V: TRBV14

DNA: TGTGCCAGCAGCCGCATAGGATACACAGATACGCAGTATTTT
CDR3: CASSRIGYTDTQYF
size: .
D: .
length: 14
J: TRBJ2-3
V: TRBV7-9

DNA: TGTGCCAGCAGCGACCGAAGTGGACTAGCGGGGCGAAATGAGCAGTTCTTC
CDR3: CASSDRSGLAGRNEQFF
size: .
D: TRBD2
length: 17
J: TRBJ2-1
V: TRBV9

DNA: TGTGCCAGCAGCCCCCGGGCGGGGACGGGCTATGGCTACACCTTC
CDR3: CASSPRAGTGYGYTF
size: .
D: .
length: 15
J: TRBJ1-2
V: TRBV11-3

DNA: TGTGCCAGCAGAGAAGGTCGGGCCGCAGATACGCAGTATTTT
CDR3: CASREGRAADTQYF
size: once
D: .
length: 14
J: TRBJ2-3
V: TRBV6-1

DNA: TGTGCCAGCAGTTACTCGGTGGGGAGCTATGAGCAGTTCTTC
CDR3: CASSYSVGSYEQFF
size: .
D: .
length: 14
J: TRBJ2-1
V: TRBV6-5

DNA: TGTGCCAGTAGTAACCGGAGTCACTGGGATTTT
CDR3: CASSNRSHWDF
size: few
D: .
length: 11
J: TRBJ1-5
V: TRBV19

DNA: TGTGCCAGCAGGGAACTGGCATCCTACGAGCAGTACTTC
CDR3: CASRELASYEQYF
size: .
D: .
length: 13
J: TRBJ2-7
V: TRBV6-1

DNA: TGTGCCAGCAGCGTAGCTACGGGGGGAAGTGGGACCTATGGCTACACCTTC
CDR3: CASSVATGGSGTYGYTF
size: .
D: .
length: 17
J: TRBJ1-2
V: TRBV9

DNA: TGTGCCAGTAGCCCGTTTGGCAGAAATAGCAATCAGCCCCAGCATTTT
CDR3: CASSPFGRNSNQPQHF
size: .
D: .
length: 16
J: TRBJ1-5
V: TRBV19

DNA: TGTGCCAGCAGCGGGATGGAAGGAAGCTACGAGCAGTACTTC
CDR3: CASSGMEGSYEQYF
size: .
D: .
length: 14
J: TRBJ2-7
V: TRBV2

DNA: TGCGCCAGCAGCCTTTGGACTAGCGGGATCGGCTCCTACGAGCAGTACTTC
CDR3: CASSLWTSGIGSYEQYF
size: .
D: TRBD2
length: 17
J: TRBJ2-7
V: TRBV5-1

DNA: TGTGCCAGCCGGGTGGGGCGGTCGGCCGAGCAGTACTTC
CDR3: CASRVGRSAEQYF
size: .
D: .
length: 13
J: TRBJ2-7
V: TRBV27

DNA: TGTGCCAGCAGCCCCACAAGGACCCCAGCCTATGGCTACACCTTC
CDR3: CASSPTRTPAYGYTF
size: once
D: .
length: 15
J: TRBJ1-2
V: TRBV2